The clone carrying this T cell receptor (beta chain) occurred a few times. Its target is unknown. Donor samples were obtained from healthy Caucasian individuals from Russia, aged about 6 to 100. No fewer than 5 micrograms of total RNA were isolated from every sample. This specimen comes from a study of blood T cells in healthy people across ages. The use of a sample-barcoded 5' primer and a J-beta primer mix characterized a second PCR of about 7 to 12 cycles. Each sample yielded at least 3 million CDR3-containing paired-end reads. MiXCR, run by TCRdb on the 5' RACE reads, gives a single entry per CDR3 protein. The table has under 950,000 distinct CDR3 sequences, around a fifth seen once; the top ten hold around a fifth. Study-wide results and caveats: TCR beta diversity tracked closely with naive T cell percentage.

This sequence originates from a man aged 65 to 79 in good health. Sequencing used blood.

The CDR3 loop reads CASSKRGNTEAFF. The CDR3 region has the DNA TGTGCCAGCAGCAAAAGGGGGAACACTGAAGCTTTCTTT. The chain couples TRBV21-1 to TRBJ1-1; the listed D gene, TRBD1, was not tested against the DNA. TRBV21-1 is marked as a pseudogene. The CDR3 has 13 amino acids.